The 19 T cell receptor beta chains presented below share a single source sample, sequenced in a study of CD4+ T cells in melanoma. TCRdb keeps only in-frame clones here, not all; method: immunoSEQ multiplex PCR. The data hold around 50,000 clones, with about 88% observed a single time. Source material: peripheral blood. Receptor source: a human donor with melanoma.

The chain couples TRBV28 to TRBJ2-5; maybe TRBD2 (6 bases). The CDR3 covers 15 residues. V dropped 6 bases and J dropped 1 base, with 15 bases sitting between them. In germline, CDR1 is MDHEN, CDR2 SYDVKM. The CDR3 is CASSPRGSSQETQYF. The CDR3 DNA reads TGTGCCAGCAGCCCCCGGGGGTCCAGCCAAGAGACCCAGTACTTC.

The chain has TRBV7-6 and TRBJ1-1; D is possibly TRBD1 (5 bases). The CDR3 length is 14 residues. The germline V gene encodes CDR1 SGHVS and CDR2 FNYEAQ. Trimming shortened V by 2 bases and J by 0 bases, and 7 bases separated the two germline ends. The CDR3 region has the DNA TGTGCCAGCAGCTTACAGGGATTGAACACTGAAGCTTTCTTT. It codes for CASSLQGLNTEAFF.

The chain joins TRBV30 to TRBJ2-1; 7 bases match TRBD2. The CDR3 loop spans 15 amino acids. Trimming removed 3 bases from V and 0 bases from J; junction bases left unmatched: 5. Looked up from germline, CDR1 is GTSNPN and CDR2 is SVGIG (reference sequence). DNA for the CDR3: TGTGCCTGGAGGGGAGGGATAAGCTCCTACAATGAGCAGTTCTTC. This sequence encodes CAWRGGISSYNEQFF. Complete variable domain (other parts from reference TRBV30 and TRBJ2-1): SQTIHQWPATLVQPVGSPLSLECTVEGTSNPNLYWYRQAAGRGLQLLFYSVGIGQISSEVPQNLSASRPQDRQFILSSKKLLLSDSGFYLCAWRGGISSYNEQFFGPGTRLTVL.

The CDR3 DNA follows: TGTGCCAGCAGCCCGATTGTTCTAGCAGGACGCAGAGATACGCAGTATTTT. Translation: CASSPIVLAGRRDTQYF. The rearrangement links TRBV7-2 to TRBJ2-3, with TRBD2 as a possible D gene (5 bases). Germline values: CDR1 SGHTA, CDR2 FQGNSA. Trimming cost V 5 bases and J 5 bases, with 23 bases left between them. This CDR3 has 17 amino acids. Full variable domain (outside the CDR3, taken from reference TRBV7-2 and TRBJ2-3): GAGVSQSPSNKVTEKGKDVELRCDPISGHTALYWYRQSLGQGLEFLIYFQGNSAPDKSGLPSDRFSAERTGGSVSTLTIQRTQQEDSAVYLCASSPIVLAGRRDTQYFGPGTRLTVL.

This chain connects TRBV13 to TRBJ1-1; D unclear. The CDR3 is 13 amino acids. V was trimmed by 3 bases and J by 0 bases, leaving 5 bases between them. CDR1 and CDR2 (germline): PRHDT, FYEKMQ (reference sequence). The CDR3 spells CASSLIVNTEAFF. The CDR3 nucleotides read TGTGCCAGCAGCTTGATCGTGAACACTGAAGCTTTCTTT.

The chain has TRBV7-2 and TRBJ2-5; tentative D call: TRBD2 (6 bases). Per the germline V gene, CDR1 is SGHTA and CDR2 is FQGNSA. This CDR3 spans 16 amino acids. Trimming stripped 1 base from V and 0 bases from J, with 12 bases between. This CDR3 reads CASSLVRRAYQETQYF. DNA of the CDR3: TGTGCCAGCAGCTTAGTCAGGAGGGCGTACCAAGAGACCCAGTACTTC.

The chain links TRBV6-5 to TRBJ1-2, with 7 positions matching TRBD1. Trimming cost V 6 bases and J 2 bases; bases outside gene matches: 6. Germline lookup yields CDR1 MNHEY and CDR2 SVGAGI. The CDR3 totals 14 residues. In DNA, the CDR3 is TGTGCCAGCAGCAACCCAGGGGGAAACTATGGCTACACCTTC. Amino acids: CASSNPGGNYGYTF.

The chain has TRBV25-1 and TRBJ2-5; possible D gene TRBD1, 5 bases. The CDR3 is 17 amino acids. The V gene's germline CDR1 is MGHDK and CDR2 SYGVNS. V lost 3 bases, J lost 5 bases, and 22 bases lay in between. CDR3 amino acids: CASSDMTVLQPGETQYF. DNA of the CDR3: TGTGCCAGCAGTGATATGACAGTGCTTCAACCAGGGGAGACCCAGTACTTC.

This clone came up a few times. The chain is built from TRBV30 and TRBJ1-1, with D unresolved. The ends were cut back, 0 bases at V and 5 bases at J, with 7 bases in the middle. Germline CDR1 is GTSNPN and CDR2 is SVGIG (reference sequence). The CDR3 runs 12 residues. This CDR3 is CAWSVYGTEAFF. CDR3 coding DNA: TGTGCCTGGAGTGTATATGGGACTGAAGCTTTCTTT.

The chain links TRBV15 to TRBJ1-4; D is possibly TRBD1 (6 bases). This CDR3 comprises 16 residues. Trimming removed 6 bases from V and 0 bases from J, with 14 bases in between. Germline V gene data show CDR1 as LNHNV and CDR2 as YYDKDF (reference sequence). CDR3 in DNA: TGTGCCACCAGGTACTTGACAGGTTCAACTAATGAAAAACTGTTTTTT. Translation: CATRYLTGSTNEKLFF. The full variable domain, in which reference TRBV15 and TRBJ1-4 provide the parts outside the CDR3, is DAMVIQNPRYQVTQFGKPVTLSCSQTLNHNVMYWYQQKSSQAPKLLFHYYDKDFNNEADTPDNFQSRRPNTSFCFLDIRSPGLGDTAMYLCATRYLTGSTNEKLFFGSGTQLSVL.

The chain combines TRBV7-9 with TRBJ1-6, with D unresolved. The CDR3 runs to 15 residues. V dropped 1 base and J dropped 9 bases, with 13 bases sitting between them. Germline-derived CDR1 and CDR2 are SEHNR and FQNEAQ (reference sequence). The CDR3 protein is CASSLGGQPGSPLHF. In DNA form, the CDR3 reads TGTGCCAGCAGCTTAGGTGGGCAGCCCGGTTCACCCCTCCACTTT.

The chain has TRBV28 and TRBJ2-7; D is possibly TRBD2 (6 bases). This CDR3 spans 14 amino acids. Deletions cut 4 bases from V and 9 bases from J, with 19 bases between. Germline V lookup: CDR1 MDHEN, CDR2 SYDVKM. The CDR3 bases are TGTGCCAGCAGTTCCCGGGACTGGGGTCTGGGGCAGTACTTC. It codes for CASSSRDWGLGQYF.

This chain joins TRBV6-6 and TRBJ2-3, with D possibly TRBD1 on 6 matching bases. V was clipped by 7 bases and J by 0 bases, with 14 bases between them. Germline V gene sequence: CDR1 MNHNY, CDR2 SVGAGI (reference sequence). This CDR3 region has 15 residues. The CDR3 coding sequence is TGTGCCAGCATCCCCCGGGACACTAGCACAGATACGCAGTATTTT. Protein product: CASIPRDTSTDTQYF.

The chain uses TRBV5-4 and TRBJ2-7, with 15 bases aligning to TRBD2. The V gene end was trimmed by 4 bases and the J gene end by 1 base; junction bases not matched to a gene: 9. This CDR3 comprises 18 residues. Per germline, CDR1 SGHNT and CDR2 YYREEE (reference sequence). CDR3 protein: CASSAGLAGGLFSYEQYF. Here the CDR3 DNA reads TGTGCCAGCAGCGCCGGACTAGCGGGGGGGCTATTTTCCTACGAGCAGTACTTC.

This rearrangement joins TRBV6-1 to TRBJ1-3, with D maybe TRBD1 (6 bases). This CDR3 has 15 amino acids. The germline V gene encodes CDR1 MNHNS and CDR2 SASEGT. V dropped 4 bases and J dropped 3 bases, with 13 bases sitting between them. DNA for the CDR3: TGTGCCAGCAGTGGGGGGCAGAACATTGGAAACACCATATATTTT. Translating it yields CASSGGQNIGNTIYF.

The chain employs TRBV19 and TRBJ1-5, with 7 nucleotides matching TRBD1. Germline trimming cut 11 bases from V and 3 bases from J; bases unmatched to any gene: 4. CDR3 length equals 12 residues. Germline CDR1 is LNHDA and CDR2 is SQIVND (reference sequence). CDR3 sequence reads: CAGGQNNQPQHF. The CDR3 DNA is TGTGCCGGGGGACAGAACAATCAGCCCCAGCATTTT.

This clone is labeled hyperexpanded (1% or more). The V and J genes are TRBV9 and TRBJ2-1, with 9 bases that match TRBD2. Germline CDR1 SGDLS, CDR2 YYNGEE. CDR3 length: 15 residues. The J segment lost 7 bases and the V segment lost 0 bases, leaving 5 bases of the junction unmatched. The CDR3, as DNA: TGTGCCAGCAGCGTAGAGGGACTAGCAGCGAATGAGCAGTTCTTC. This sequence encodes CASSVEGLAANEQFF.

The chain couples TRBV5-1 to TRBJ2-6, with a weak D call TRBD2 (6 bases). CDR1 is SGHRS and CDR2 is YFSETQ in the germline V gene. V was shortened by 3 bases and J by 0 bases, with 16 bases between the two germline ends. The CDR3 sequence is 18 residues long. The CDR3 DNA is TGCGCCAGCAGCTGGGGCACGGGACTGAGCTCTGGGGCCAACGTCCTGACTTTC. Translating it yields CASSWGTGLSSGANVLTF. The entire variable domain, with the rest obtained from reference TRBV5-1 and TRBJ2-6, is as follows: KAGVTQTPRYLIKTRGQQVTLSCSPISGHRSVSWYQQTPGQGLQFLFEYFSETQRNKGNFPGRFSGRQFSNSRSEMNVSTLELGDSALYLCASSWGTGLSSGANVLTFGAGSRLTVL.

This rearrangement joins TRBV4-2 to TRBJ2-2; D is undetermined. This CDR3 is 13 amino acids long. V dropped 4 bases and J dropped 2 bases, with 5 bases sitting between them. Per germline, CDR1 LGHNA and CDR2 YNFKEQ. For the CDR3, the DNA is TGTGCCAGCAGCCTCCCAAACACCGGGGAGCTGTTTTTT. This codes for CASSLPNTGELFF.